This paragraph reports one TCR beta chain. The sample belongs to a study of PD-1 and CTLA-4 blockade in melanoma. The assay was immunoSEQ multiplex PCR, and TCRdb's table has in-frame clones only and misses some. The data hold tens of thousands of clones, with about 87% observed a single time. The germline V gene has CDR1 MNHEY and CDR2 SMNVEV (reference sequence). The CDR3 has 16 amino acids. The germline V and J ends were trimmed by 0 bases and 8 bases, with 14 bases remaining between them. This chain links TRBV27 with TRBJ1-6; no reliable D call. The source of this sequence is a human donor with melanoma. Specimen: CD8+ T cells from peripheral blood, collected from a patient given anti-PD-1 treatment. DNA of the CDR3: TGTGCCAGCAGTTTATCGAGCGGAGATGCTTATTCACCCCTCCACTTT. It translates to CASSLSSGDAYSPLHF.